This T cell receptor (beta chain) is drawn from a study of blood T cell repertoires in COVID-19. Across the study: The study drew acute and convalescent COVID-19 samples from the United States, Italy and Spain. Sources were T cells, B-cell-depleted T cells, or PBMCs; the material itself was cDNA or gDNA.

In the study's own analysis: Quantification of nucleated cells was approximated via reference gene primer amplification. This table comes from immunoSEQ multiplex PCR, and its TCRdb copy is limited to in-frame clones, with some not included. Clonal size and the V and J genes are those of that table, whereas D and trimming came from the DNA. In the table there are about 50,000 clones, around 85% of which are singletons. Trimming took 10 bases from V and 15 from J; bases not matched to a gene: 15. Germline V lookup: CDR1 MNHEY, CDR2 SVGAGI. The CDR3 is 13 residues long. Sequencing was carried out using peripheral blood. The V gene is TRBV6-5, the J gene TRBJ2-1; 10 bases are shared with TRBD1. The receptor's source is a man aged 55 to 69 with acute or convalescent COVID-19. The DNA of the CDR3 is TGTGCCACTCAGGCGGCGACAGGGGGCTATTTGTTCTTC. It translates to CATQAATGGYLFF.